The clone carrying this T cell receptor beta chain was seen many times. Its antigen is undetermined. The read finishes 3 residues shy of the CDR3 end, and the germline J gene is used to complete it. CVID and control samples used equivalent genomic DNA input. This table comes from immunoSEQ multiplex PCR, and its TCRdb copy is limited to in-frame clones, with some not included. The sample contains 55,000 to 65,000 clones, none occurring once; 1.6% lies in the top ten. The germline V gene encodes CDR1 SGHDT and CDR2 YYEEEE. Trimming pared 1 base from V and 4 bases from J, leaving 11 bases between. This CDR3 contains 15 residues. The data originate from a study of T cell clonality in common variable immunodeficiency. General study findings and limits: Compared with controls, CVID subjects had fewer shared TCRbeta clones. Compared with healthy controls, CVID subjects showed increased TCRbeta clonality, mostly in about a third.

Specimen: peripheral blood mononuclear cells. This receptor was obtained from a person between 18 and 70 years old in good health. V usage is TRBV5-6 and J usage is TRBJ2-2; D perhaps matches TRBD2 (6 bases). The CDR3 sequence: CASSLFPAGTGELFF. CDR3 DNA (partial): TGTGCCAGCAGCTTGTTCCCAGCGGGCACCGGGGAG.